Below, 3 T cell receptor beta chains from the same sample are listed, as sequenced in a study of long-term antiretroviral therapy in people with HIV. Researchers report immunoSEQ v3.0 was run at survey level. Produced via immunoSEQ multiplex PCR; TCRdb's table is partial and in-frame only. Counted here are some 10,000 clones, about four fifths occurring once; the ten biggest clones make up around 20%. This material consisted of unsorted PBMCs, taken 1.8 years before starting antiretroviral therapy. Every receptor here comes from a man aged 35 to 55 with HIV.

In the case of this clone: Germline and junction disagree at one end, which may indicate a read error. The V gene is TRBV7-9, the J gene TRBJ1-2, with no clear D. CDR1 is SEHNR and CDR2 is FQNEAQ in the germline V gene (reference sequence). The CDR3 has 15 amino acids. The chain's CDR3 is CASSLGLGSSDGYSF. CDR3 sequence (DNA): TGTGCCAGCAGCTTAGGTTTGGGGTCCTCAGATGGCTACTCCTTC.

This chain links TRBV18 with TRBJ1-5; D remains ambiguous. CDR1 and CDR2 (germline): KGHSH, LQKENI. The V and J ends lost 2 bases and 4 bases respectively, with 12 bases between them. CDR3 size: 15 residues. The CDR3 spells CASSPGRSSNQPQHF. CDR3 DNA: TGTGCCAGCTCACCAGGAAGGTCATCTAATCAGCCCCAGCATTTT.

The rearrangement joins TRBV28 to TRBJ1-1; D unclear. CDR3 size: 14 residues. The V and J ends lost 2 bases and 2 bases respectively, with 9 bases between them. The germline V gene encodes CDR1 MDHEN and CDR2 SYDVKM. The CDR3: CASSLTQRNTEAFF. The CDR3 DNA reads TGTGCCAGCAGTTTAACCCAGCGTAACACTGAAGCTTTCTTT.